This T cell receptor (beta chain) was captured in a study of cytomegalovirus exposure and HLA in healthy donors (dated by TCRdb to about 2017). The study in broad terms: An earlier analysis of 550 to 700 of the donors reported approximately 270 Gb of sequence data and 117 million unique TCR beta sequences from approximately 180 million T cells. An early release that covered about 600 HLA-typed donors contained around 300 gigabases of sequencing data and 65 million to 100 million unique TCR sequences. Of the roughly 390 genotyped donors, around 81% fell in the genetic ancestry cluster associated with self-reported Caucasian donors. The study aimed to test whether cataloging public T cell receptors could reveal signatures of past pathogen exposure. The study profiled the T cell repertoires of under 700 subjects by immunosequencing and related them to cytomegalovirus serostatus. Along with the roughly 700-subject first cohort, a separate validation cohort of over a hundred different subjects was used. The study combined high-throughput TCR immunosequencing, statistical association of individual TCRs with disease status, and machine learning to predict cytomegalovirus infection status. A later analysis re-analyzed previously published TCR beta repertoires from 660 or so donors and added high-resolution HLA genotyping to study TCR occurrence patterns. In the later analysis, no new phenotypic data were used to find candidate immune exposures; instead, reliance was placed on TCR beta sequences and their occurrence across donors. To decide whether each TCR beta V gene segment behaved as functional or pseudogenic, an earlier analysis of some 600 of the donors relied on high-throughput TCR beta sequencing. Donor age, sex, ethnicity and CMV serostatus were compiled together with the repertoire data. A later genetic analysis took genome-wide SNP genotypes for 398 of the 666 donors and used that subset as a discovery cohort. Every repertoire in the discovery cohort had been generated on one and the same sequencing platform. HLA typing included class I and class II loci at four-digit resolution. The number of donors typed differed by locus, with 629-630 for A, B, C, DRB1 and DQB1, over 500 for DQA1, approximately 570 for DPA1, and about 450 for DPB1. Because of strong linkage in the cohort, a few DR-DQ haplotypes were treated as single units for association and clustering. On average, around 230,000 unique TCR beta nucleotide sequences were sequenced per donor among about 400 genotyped donors of the cohort, with around 19% of those sequences being non-productive. Study-wide conclusions, independent of this receptor: A further reported finding was that TCR beta sequences accurately predicted the HLA-A and HLA-B alleles for most subjects in the first cohort. Immune exposure information for the cohort was limited to CMV serostatus. According to a later analysis, parvovirus B19, influenza, CMV and Epstein-Barr virus appeared linked to several top co-occurrence clusters. According to a later analysis, TCR association rates differed among HLA loci, with DRB1 alleles showing the most associated TCRs and HLA-C alleles showing the fewest. Broadly in line with IMGT annotations, most TCR beta V segments showed up in productive rearrangements about 90% or about 30% of the time in an earlier analysis of several hundred of the donors. The classifier was reported to diagnose cytomegalovirus status with high specificity and sensitivity in both the original and validation cohorts. A later genetic analysis associated a missense DCLRE1C variant with V-gene and J-gene trimming of TCR beta chains, and an independent cohort replicated the association. It was suggested by the authors that the approach could potentially be generalized to other disease states and immunological phenotypes. Three of the identified cytomegalovirus-associated TCR beta chains were confirmed in vitro to be specific for cytomegalovirus antigens. At a false discovery rate of 0.05, a later analysis linked approximately 18,000 TCR beta sequences to specific HLA alleles. Because counts were too low, roughly 16 rarely observed V segments, including chromosome 9 orphons, were excluded from the earlier analysis of a few hundred of the donors. A cluster of highly shared sequence variants was judged likely to be a technical artifact of the sequencing pipeline. A later analysis found that HLA-associated TCR beta chains were more clonally expanded and had lower generation probabilities than equally common non-associated chains. The study gave a list of some 150 TCR beta chains associated with cytomegalovirus. Because the 87-base-pair reads could not distinguish some IMGT-functional V segments, including TRBV6-2 and TRBV6-3, those segments were excluded. Linkage disequilibrium might explain the correlated functional status among segregating V segments, but an unknown experimental factor could not be excluded. Because HLA typing was missing for some donors at each locus, association tests included only the typed subset. Most TCR sequences were observed very rarely across donors, whereas some public TCRs were present in many individuals. In a later analysis, most CMV-associated TCR beta chains were found to appear HLA-restricted, with HLA associations seemingly driven largely by CMV exposure. The cohort was sequenced for TCR beta chains only, and without alpha or paired-chain data the features that could be detected were limited. In a later genetic analysis, fewer N-insertions in productive TCRs were reported among donors in an Asian-associated ancestry cluster than the roughly 700-donor mean. Roughly uniform sequencing depth across donors was assumed in presence/absence analyses, although this assumption may not hold. Strong co-occurrence of HLA alleles, especially DR and DQ, made assigning TCR associations to individual alleles difficult.

The library was prepared using the immunoSEQ multiplex PCR assay. A mixture of 60 forward primers for TCR Vbeta segments and 13 reverse primers for TCR Jbeta segments was used in the multiplex PCR. The CDR3 region of rearranged TCR beta genes was amplified from genomic DNA with a multiplex PCR assay. Amplified TCR beta libraries were sequenced as 87-base-pair reads on the Illumina HiSeq System. The study's processing was this. Across the 600 to 700 repertoires, a later analysis counted 60 million to 90 million unique TCR beta chains, around 11 million of which were shared by at least two donors. Raw reads were error-corrected and collapsed into unique sequences with a nearest-neighbor algorithm that merged closely related sequences to remove PCR and sequencing errors. V, D and J gene segments were assigned by aligning CDR3 sequences to IMGT reference sequences. For a sequence to be retained, a match of at least six nucleotides to both a V gene segment and a J gene segment was required. Rearrangements were classified as productive when the CDR3 lacked stop codons and remained in frame with V and J, and all other rearrangements were classified as non-productive. Following IMGT convention, CDR3 was defined as the stretch from the second conserved V-encoded cysteine up to the conserved J-encoded phenylalanine. The earlier analysis of about 610 of the donors excluded sequences that lacked an unambiguous match to a single V gene segment. In an earlier analysis of roughly 600 of the donors, a V segment was called functional when productive rearrangements were above 56.7%, and segregating when the standard deviation between donors exceeded 5%. To diagnose cytomegalovirus status from the catalog of TCR beta chain sequences, a statistical classification framework was built. In a later analysis, V and J genes were assigned by comparing TCR nucleotide sequences against IMGT/GENE-DB human TR gene sequences. The TCRdist pipeline was used in a later analysis to assign CDR3 sequences and most-parsimonious VDJ recombination scenarios. A later analysis defined each TCR beta chain by its CDR3 amino acid sequence plus V-gene family, and excluded reads lacking a unique V-gene family. A later analysis removed several hundred highly shared, low-generation-probability nucleotide sequences to deal with suspected cross-contamination and a sequencing artifact. In a later analysis, a clonal expansion index for each public chain was calculated from normalized within-repertoire ranks of inferred template counts. In a later analysis, generation probabilities were computed using a VDJ recombination model fitted to out-of-frame rearrangements, and the results were checked against IGoR. A later analysis scored TCR-TCR, TCR-HLA and TCR-CMV co-occurrence with hypergeometric tests, applying a repertoire-size bias correction to TCR pairs. To estimate false discovery rates, a later analysis permuted the HLA or CMV assignments 20 times. A later analysis grouped co-occurring TCRs with DBSCAN, adding TCRdist sequence similarity when clustering within HLA-allele-positive subsets. Repertoires with fewer than 30,000 or more than 120,000 public chains were left out of co-occurrence clustering, as were roughly five repertoires with anomalous nucleotide sharing. Sourced from immuneACCESS, this table was stored by TCRdb with only in-frame sequences that have V and J called. A share of the clones is absent; for the studies checked, an unresolved V gene accounts for under half, and the remainder has no known explanation. That table furnishes V, J and clone size, whereas the DNA furnished D and trimming. The sample yields 150,000 to 160,000 clones; more than 75% were counted once. The ten largest clones add up to approximately 7.7% of the sample.

The cohort was made up of several hundred healthy bone marrow donors. At the time of sampling, every cohort member was nominally healthy, though immune exposures that went unrecorded were likely present. The donor was CMV seropositive and was included in the group of about 290 seropositive cohort members. Every donor gave a peripheral blood sample, and the peripheral blood mononuclear cells from that sample were used for TCR beta sequencing. Genomic DNA was extracted from the blood cell samples with the Qiagen DNeasy Blood Extraction Kit. Details on this clone: Its antigen has not been determined. One base away there is no much larger clone; base qualities are not given.

The CDR3 numbers 13 residues from cysteine through phenylalanine. The read is trimmed to its CDR3 DNA, 39 bases read in frame from base 1. Via the germline V gene, CDR1 is SGHDN and CDR2 FVKESK. V is clipped by 0 bases and J by 8 bases, and the sequence between their germline boundaries is 8 bases long. This receptor was obtained from a man aged 25 to 40 in good health and CMV-seropositive. What was sequenced was PBMCs. The rearrangement combines TRBV14 with TRBJ2-1; the D gene lacks a confident call. The DNA sequence is TGTGCCAGCAGCCAAGAGCTTAGCTATGAGCAGTTCTTC. The translation is CASSQELSYEQFF.